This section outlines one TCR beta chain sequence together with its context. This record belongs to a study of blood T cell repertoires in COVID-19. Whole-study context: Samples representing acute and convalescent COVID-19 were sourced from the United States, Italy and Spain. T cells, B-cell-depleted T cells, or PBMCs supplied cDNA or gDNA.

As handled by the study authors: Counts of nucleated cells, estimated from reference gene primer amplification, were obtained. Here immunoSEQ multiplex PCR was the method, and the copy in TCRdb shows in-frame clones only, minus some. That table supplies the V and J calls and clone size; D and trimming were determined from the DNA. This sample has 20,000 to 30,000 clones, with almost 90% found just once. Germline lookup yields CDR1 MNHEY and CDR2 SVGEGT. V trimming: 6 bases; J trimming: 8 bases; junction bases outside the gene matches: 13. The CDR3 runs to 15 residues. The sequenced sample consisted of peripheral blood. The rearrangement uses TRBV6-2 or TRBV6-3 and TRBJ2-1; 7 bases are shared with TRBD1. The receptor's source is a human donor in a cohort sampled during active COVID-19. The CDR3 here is CASSKYRGPADEQFF. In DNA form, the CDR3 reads TGTGCCAGCAGCAAATACAGGGGACCCGCCGATGAGCAGTTCTTC.